The sequence of this TCR beta chain was determined in a study of blood T cell repertoires in COVID-19. Turning to the study itself: Collection of acute and convalescent COVID-19 samples took place in the United States, Italy and Spain.

Recruitment covered about 25 US areas and drew participants whose ages spanned roughly 18 to 95 years. Symptom resolution, clearance, or two negative PCRs marked donors in Cohort 3 as recovered. This clone appeared a single time. Per germline, CDR1 KGHSH and CDR2 LQKENI. The CDR3 spans 12 residues. Trimming stripped 6 bases from V and 6 bases from J, with 12 bases between. Clones were read by immunoSEQ multiplex PCR, and TCRdb kept only the in-frame ones, dropping some. The sample lists a few hundred thousand clones, about 90% occurring once. Sequences were obtained from PBMCs or T cells enriched from blood (not recorded which). The gene calls are TRBV18 and TRBJ2-7, with unresolved D. The TCR originated in a woman aged 60-75 years who had recovered from COVID-19. CDR3 sequence reads: CASSDLVSEQYF. CDR3 DNA: TGTGCCAGCTCCGATCTAGTAAGCGAGCAGTACTTC.